This record looks at one T cell receptor beta chain sequence and its context. No antigen is known for it. Every sample yielded at least 6.5 million isolated PBMCs. Total RNA amounts of at least 5 micrograms were extracted per sample. This specimen belongs to a study of blood T cells in healthy people across ages. The CDR3 extends over 11 amino acids. V was pared by 4 bases and J by 6 bases, with 10 bases between. The V gene's germline CDR1 is SQVTM and CDR2 ANQGSEA. Study-wide findings and caveats: The study lacked donor CMV status, which possibly confounded expanded clonotype changes.

Primed by a sample-barcoded 5' primer and a J-beta primer mix, a second PCR proceeded for roughly 7 to 11 cycles. The template-switch adaptor, which had 12 random nucleotides, put a tag on each cDNA molecule. TCRdb re-called the 5' RACE reads through MiXCR, storing one row per CDR3 protein. The sample includes 600,000 to 800,000 distinct CDR3 sequences, 40% to 65% of them seen just once. V is TRBV29-1 and J is TRBJ2-7; the D gene is possibly TRBD2 (6 bases). Sample: blood. This TCR derives from a woman aged 80 or over in good health. The chain's CDR3 is CSVGDWGEQYF. The CDR3, as DNA: TGCAGCGTTGGGGACTGGGGCGAGCAGTACTTC.